This TCR gamma chain was identified during a study of gammadelta T cells in human blood. This CDR3 comprises 16 residues. V lost 0 bases, J lost 5 bases, and 13 bases stayed unmatched. The germline gives CDR1 EGSTGY, CDR2 YDSYTSSV. This clone qualifies as medium-sized (0.01 to 0.1%). Its antigen is not known. TCRdb reanalyzed the RT-PCR reads using CATT. In the table there are over 400 gamma-chain clones, roughly 4.4% of which are singletons. Findings of the study overall: Microbial exposure appeared to drive polyclonal γδ T cell expansion after birth.

This chain connects TRGV4 to TRGJ1 or TRGJ2. The sequenced sample was non-Vgamma9Vdelta2 gamma-delta T cells from infant blood. The source of this sequence is a human donor. The CDR3 reads CATWDGPSGVNYKKLF. CDR3 sequence (DNA): TGTGCCACCTGGGATGGGCCCAGCGGAGTCAATTATAAGAAACTCTTT.